This TCR beta chain came from a study of blood T cell repertoires in COVID-19. Study at large: Acute and convalescent COVID-19 specimens originated in the United States, Italy and Spain. PBMCs, B-cell-depleted T cells, or T cells provided the cDNA or gDNA that made up the material.

There are a few counts of this clone. This CDR3 has 15 residues. The J segment lost 0 bases and the V segment lost 4 bases, leaving 3 bases of the junction unmatched. The germline V gene encodes CDR1 LNHDA and CDR2 SQIVND (reference sequence). The authors' processing: How many nucleated cells were present was estimated from reference gene primer amplification. Only in-frame clones appear in the TCRdb table, and some are missing; sequencing was by immunoSEQ multiplex PCR. D and trimming were read from the DNA, whereas the V and J calls and clone size are those reported in that table. This table has 90,000 or so clones, around 83% appearing once.

The sequence was collected from a man aged 60 to 75 with acute or convalescent COVID-19. Sequencing input: peripheral blood. The chain combines TRBV19 with TRBJ1-3; 7 bases are a match to TRBD1. CDR3 DNA sequence: TGTGCCAGTAGTAACCGGGACAGCTCTGGAAACACCATATATTTT. It yields the protein CASSNRDSSGNTIYF. Full variable domain (missing parts from reference TRBV19 and TRBJ1-3): DGGITQSPKYLFRKEGQNVTLSCEQNLNHDAMYWYRQDPGQGLRLIYYSQIVNDFQKGDIAEGYSVSREKKESFPLTVTSAQKNPTAFYLCASSNRDSSGNTIYFGEGSWLTVV.